Listed here are 3 T cell receptor beta chains from one sample, sequenced in a study of T cells in Graves' hyperthyroidism and ophthalmopathy. RNA transcripts were the template for amplifying TCR beta CDR3 regions. HTBI primers drove first-round RT-PCR of the TCR CDR3. TCRdb processed the multiplex PCR reads anew with MiXCR; each CDR3 protein has one entry. The table includes 300,000 or so distinct CDR3 sequences, 15% to 20% detected once. The sample was blood. These receptors originate from a man aged 25-45 years with Graves' hyperthyroidism.

This clonotype was seen repeatedly, ten times or more. The chain couples TRBV6-1 to TRBJ2-7; D is possibly TRBD1 (5 bases). The V gene's germline CDR1 is MNHNS and CDR2 SASEGT. This CDR3 comprises 14 residues. The ends were cut back, 3 bases at V and 5 bases at J, with 14 bases in the middle. CDR3 sequence: CASSDQGYNDEQYF. The CDR3 nucleotides read TGTGCCAGCAGTGACCAGGGTTACAACGACGAGCAGTACTTC.

This clonotype was observed at least ten times. V gene TRBV28 combines with J gene TRBJ2-1; 8 bases line up with TRBD1. The J segment lost 5 bases and the V segment lost 8 bases, leaving 8 bases of the junction unmatched. This CDR3 is built from 14 residues. Germline-derived CDR1 and CDR2 are MDHEN and SYDVKM. The CDR3 sequence is CASDQDRVNNEQFF. The DNA for the CDR3 is TGTGCCAGCGACCAGGACAGGGTCAACAATGAGCAGTTCTTC.

V gene TRBV5-4 combines with J gene TRBJ2-3; D may match TRBD1 or TRBD2 (5 bases each). Trimming left V 2 bases short and J 5 bases short, with 12 bases between. Germline values: CDR1 SGHNT, CDR2 YYREEE (reference sequence). This CDR3 is built from 14 residues. The CDR3 region has the DNA TGTGCCAGCAGCTTTGAAGGGACCGGAGATACGCAGTATTTT. This codes for CASSFEGTGDTQYF.